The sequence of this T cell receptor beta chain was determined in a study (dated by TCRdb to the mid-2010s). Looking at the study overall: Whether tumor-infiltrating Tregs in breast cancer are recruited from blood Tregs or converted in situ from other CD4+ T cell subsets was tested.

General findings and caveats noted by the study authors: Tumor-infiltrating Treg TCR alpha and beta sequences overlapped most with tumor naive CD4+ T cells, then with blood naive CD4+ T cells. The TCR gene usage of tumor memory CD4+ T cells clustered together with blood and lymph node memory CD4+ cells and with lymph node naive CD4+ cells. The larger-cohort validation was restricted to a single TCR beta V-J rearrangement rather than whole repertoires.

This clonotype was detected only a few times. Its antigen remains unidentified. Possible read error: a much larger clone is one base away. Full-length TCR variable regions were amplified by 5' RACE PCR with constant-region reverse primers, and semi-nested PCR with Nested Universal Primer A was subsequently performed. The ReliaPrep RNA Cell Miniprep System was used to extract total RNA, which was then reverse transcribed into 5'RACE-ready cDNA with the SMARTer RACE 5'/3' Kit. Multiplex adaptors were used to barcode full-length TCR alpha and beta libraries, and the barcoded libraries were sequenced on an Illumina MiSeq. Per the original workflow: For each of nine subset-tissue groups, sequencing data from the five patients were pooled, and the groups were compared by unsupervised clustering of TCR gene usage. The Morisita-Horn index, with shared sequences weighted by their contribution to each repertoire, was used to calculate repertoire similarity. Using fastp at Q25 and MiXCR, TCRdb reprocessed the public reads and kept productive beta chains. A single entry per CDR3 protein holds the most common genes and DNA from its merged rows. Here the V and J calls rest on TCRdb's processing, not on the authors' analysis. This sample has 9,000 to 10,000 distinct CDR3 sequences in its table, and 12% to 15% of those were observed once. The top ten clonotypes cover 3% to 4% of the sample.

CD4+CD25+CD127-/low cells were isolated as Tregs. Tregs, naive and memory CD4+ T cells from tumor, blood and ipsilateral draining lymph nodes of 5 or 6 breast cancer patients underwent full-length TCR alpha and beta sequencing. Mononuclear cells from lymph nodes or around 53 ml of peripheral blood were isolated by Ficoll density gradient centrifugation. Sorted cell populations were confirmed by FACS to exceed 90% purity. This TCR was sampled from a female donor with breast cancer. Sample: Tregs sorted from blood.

The CDR3 reads CASSLGWSYEQYF. The nucleotide sequence reads TGTGCCAGCAGCTTAGGGTGGTCCTACGAGCAGTACTTC. Rearrangement joined TRBV7-2 to TRBJ2-7; no D segment can be confidently identified. CDR1 SGHTA and CDR2 FQGNSA were looked up in the germline V gene. At the junction V is shortened by 1 base and J by 1 base, with 5 bases in between. The CDR3 contains 13 residues, cysteine and phenylalanine counted. Only CDR3 DNA remains: 39 bases, in frame from the first base. The variable domain in full, with residues beyond the CDR3 obtained from the reference TRBV7-2 and TRBJ2-7 genes, is GAGVSQSPSNKVTEKGKDVELRCDPISGHTALYWYRQSLGQGLEFLIYFQGNSAPDKSGLPSDRFSAERTGGSVSTLTIQRTQQEDSAVYLCASSLGWSYEQYFGPGTRLTVT.